These 22 T cell receptor beta chains originate from one sample sequenced in a study of blood T cell repertoires in COVID-19. The data were produced by immunoSEQ multiplex PCR, yet TCRdb's version contains in-frame clones alone and is incomplete. The data contain some 140,000 clones, approximately 78% of them singletons. Input material: peripheral blood. These receptors were taken from a man older than 75 with acute or convalescent COVID-19.

This clone was detected once. The rearrangement joins TRBV5-1 to TRBJ1-5; 7 nucleotides line up with TRBD1. This CDR3 contains 14 residues. Per the germline V gene, CDR1 is SGHRS and CDR2 is YFSETQ. The ends lost 3 bases at V and 8 bases at J; junction bases unmatched: 8. In nucleotides, the CDR3 is TGCGCCAGCAGCTGGGTGACAGGGTCGGAGCCCCAGCATTTT. This gives the protein CASSWVTGSEPQHF.

V and J are TRBV6-5 and TRBJ1-1; 8 nucleotides match TRBD1. This CDR3 comprises 14 residues. Germline lookup yields CDR1 MNHEY and CDR2 SVGAGI. V was pared by 7 bases and J by 4 bases, with 8 bases of the junction left unmatched. The CDR3 is CASTRGQGGTEAFF. The CDR3 region has the DNA TGTGCCAGCACCCGTGGACAGGGAGGCACTGAAGCTTTCTTT.

This clone was observed a few times. J is TRBJ2-1 and V is TRBV11-2, with 13 nucleotides matching TRBD2. The V and J ends lost 3 bases and 6 bases, in that order; junction bases with no gene match: 8. In germline, CDR1 is SGHAT, CDR2 FQNNGV. The CDR3 sequence is 17 residues long. In DNA, the CDR3 is TGTGCCAGCAGCTTTACTACTAGCGGGGGGGGTCGCAATGAGCAGTTCTTC. Encoded protein: CASSFTTSGGGRNEQFF.

The chain joins TRBV6-5 to TRBJ2-1, with 10 positions matching TRBD1. Germline V gene lookup returns CDR1 MNHEY and CDR2 SVGAGI. The length of the CDR3 is 14 residues. V gave up 7 bases and J gave up 6 bases; unmatched junction bases: 6. CDR3 nucleotides: TGTGCCAGCACCCTTGACAGGGGGCCCAATGAGCAGTTCTTC. Translation gives CASTLDRGPNEQFF.

Here the CDR3 reads CASSRRTGGASDTQYF. CDR3 nucleotide sequence: TGTGCCAGCAGCCGTCGGACAGGGGGCGCGTCAGATACGCAGTATTTT. V gene TRBV3-1 (or the pseudogene TRBV3-2) combines with J gene TRBJ2-3; TRBD1 matches 11 bases. Losses at the gene ends were 4 bases for V and 4 bases for J; bases not matched to a gene: 7. CDR1 LGHDT and CDR2 YNNKEL come from the germline V gene (reference sequence). This CDR3 region has 16 residues.

The chain employs TRBV5-1 and TRBJ1-1; TRBD1 might be the D (6 bases). V gave up 0 bases and J gave up 3 bases, with 9 bases separating them. The germline CDR1 and CDR2 sequences are SGHRS and YFSETQ. CDR3 size: 14 residues. CDR3 protein: CASSLDRADTEAFF. The CDR3 DNA follows: TGCGCCAGCAGCTTGGACAGGGCCGACACTGAAGCTTTCTTT.

The chain joins TRBV5-1 to TRBJ2-3; 8 bases agree with TRBD1. Germline CDR1 and CDR2: SGHRS and YFSETQ. V shed 0 bases, J shed 2 bases, and the junction held 8 bases outside the gene matches. There are 17 residues in the CDR3. CDR3 coding DNA: TGCGCCAGCAGCTTGGCAGGGGGCCAGGGGCACACAGATACGCAGTATTTT. Translating gives CASSLAGGQGHTDTQYF.

This clone was detected a few times. The chain combines TRBV2 with TRBJ1-1, with D unresolved. Germline V gives CDR1 SNHLY, CDR2 FYNNEI. V was pared by 6 bases and J by 1 base, with 12 bases between. The CDR3 is made up of 14 amino acids. The CDR3 loop reads CASRPPEPNTEAFF. The CDR3 coding sequence is TGTGCCAGCAGACCCCCAGAACCGAACACTGAAGCTTTCTTT.

This clone was seen only a few times. This rearrangement joins TRBV24-1 to TRBJ2-3; a possible D gene is TRBD2 (7 bases). Per the germline V gene, CDR1 is KGHDR and CDR2 is SFDVKD. The CDR3 length is 13 residues. V was trimmed by 9 bases and J by 1 base, leaving 10 bases between them. In DNA form, the CDR3 reads TGTGCCACCCGGGGGGCGGGCACAGATACGCAGTATTTT. Protein product: CATRGAGTDTQYF.

This chain connects TRBV6-5 to TRBJ1-2, with D possibly matching TRBD1 (5 bases). Between the trimmed V and J ends, which lost 8 bases and 0 bases, there was a span of 16 bases. The length of the CDR3 is 15 residues. From germline, CDR1 is MNHEY and CDR2 SVGAGI. The CDR3 here is CASGRGVDTNYGYTF. CDR3 sequence (DNA): TGTGCCAGCGGTCGGGGGGTAGATACTAACTATGGCTACACCTTC.

Only one count was recorded for this clone. V and J are TRBV5-1 and TRBJ2-7, with D possibly being TRBD2 (5 bases). There are 14 residues in the CDR3. CDR1 and CDR2 from the germline V gene are SGHRS and YFSETQ. Trimming removed 0 bases from V and 6 bases from J, with 13 bases in between. This CDR3 is CASSLGPGSGEQYV. The CDR3 nucleotides are TGCGCCAGCAGCTTGGGACCGGGGAGTGGCGAGCAGTACGTC.

Concerning this clone itself: A much larger clone is a single base away; this may be a read error. This sequence joins TRBV5-5 and TRBJ1-4, with D possibly being TRBD1 (5 bases). The germline CDR1 and CDR2 sequences are SGHKS and YYEKEE (reference sequence). This CDR3 contains 14 residues. The CDR3 spells CANSLGQNTEKLFF. Written as DNA, the CDR3 is TGTGCCAACAGCTTGGGGCAGAACACTGAAAAACTGTTTTTT.

This sequence joins TRBV16 and TRBJ2-7; tentatively, D is TRBD1 (5 bases). Per germline, CDR1 KGHSY and CDR2 FQNENV. This CDR3 region has 13 residues. Trimming took off 4 bases at V and 6 bases at J, with 13 bases between the two ends. CDR3 DNA: TGTGCCAGCAGCCTGTATCAGGGCACCGAGCAGTACTTC. It yields the protein CASSLYQGTEQYF.

The genes are TRBV6-6 and TRBJ2-3, with 10 bases identical to TRBD2. V trimming: 6 bases; J trimming: 1 base; junction bases outside the gene matches: 4. The CDR3 covers 15 residues. Germline CDR1 MNHNY, CDR2 SVGAGI (reference sequence). The CDR3 here is CASRAGTSGTDTQYF. CDR3 sequence (DNA): TGTGCCAGCAGAGCCGGGACTAGCGGCACAGATACGCAGTATTTT.

The chain combines TRBV19 with TRBJ2-2, with 12 bases aligning to TRBD2. J gave up 6 bases and V 3 bases, and 5 bases lay outside the gene matches. Germline assignment: CDR1 LNHDA and CDR2 SQIVND (reference sequence). CDR3 length: 16 residues. CDR3 protein: CASSIMTSGGPGELFF. In nucleotides, the CDR3 is TGTGCCAGTAGTATTATGACTAGCGGGGGCCCCGGGGAGCTGTTTTTT.

This clone was detected only once. The chain joins TRBV18 to TRBJ1-2, with 7 bases fitting TRBD1. After removal of 6 bases from V and 8 bases from J, the junction contained 15 bases not matched to a gene. The CDR3 covers 15 residues. The germline CDR1 and CDR2 sequences are KGHSH and LQKENI. CDR3 residues: CASSMLDRASGGYTF. DNA of the CDR3: TGTGCCAGCTCTATGCTCGACAGGGCCTCCGGGGGCTACACCTTC.

This clone was detected only a few times. DNA of the CDR3: TGTGCCAGTAGTATCGCGACAGTTGATGGCTACACCTTC. Translation gives CASSIATVDGYTF. This chain uses TRBV19 with TRBJ1-2, with D perhaps TRBD1 (5 bases). Germline V lookup: CDR1 LNHDA, CDR2 SQIVND (reference sequence). Trimming removed 3 bases at V and 6 bases at J, with 11 bases between. This CDR3 region has 13 residues.

The V call is TRBV6-5, the J call TRBJ2-7, with a possible D match to TRBD2 (6 bases). The CDR3 has 14 residues. V lost 2 bases, J lost 2 bases, and 10 bases lay in between. Germline assignment: CDR1 MNHEY and CDR2 SVGAGI. This chain's CDR3 is CASSYAEGPYEQYF. The CDR3 DNA reads as TGTGCCAGCAGTTACGCGGAGGGCCCCTACGAGCAGTACTTC.

The CDR3 loop reads CASSPRGIGETQYF. The CDR3 bases are TGTGCCAGCTCACCACGAGGGATAGGGGAGACCCAGTACTTC. The chain employs TRBV18 and TRBJ2-5; D might be TRBD2 (5 bases). Germline CDR1 reads KGHSH; CDR2 reads LQKENI. The CDR3 spans 14 residues. V shed 1 base and J shed 5 bases, with 11 bases lying between them. The complete variable domain, with remaining parts taken from reference TRBV18 and TRBJ2-5, reads NAGVMQNPRHLVRRRGQEARLRCSPMKGHSHVYWYRQLPEEGLKFMVYLQKENIIDESGMPKERFSAEFPKEGPSILRIQQVVRGDSAAYFCASSPRGIGETQYFGPGTRLLVL.

The chain joins TRBV5-4 to TRBJ2-3; D is perhaps TRBD2 (6 bases). V was trimmed by 4 bases and J by 0 bases, leaving 18 bases between them. CDR1 and CDR2 from the germline V gene are SGHNT and YYREEE (reference sequence). The CDR3 length is 17 residues. The DNA of the CDR3 is TGTGCCAGCAGCCGCCCAGCCGGGGGAACTAGCACAGATACGCAGTATTTT. Its translation: CASSRPAGGTSTDTQYF.

In the case of this clone: A read error may account for a junction end that differs from germline. The chain uses TRBV19 and TRBJ2-2, with a tentative D call TRBD2 (6 bases). The CDR3 loop spans 14 amino acids. The germline V gene has CDR1 LNHDA and CDR2 SQIVND (reference sequence). The CDR3 protein is CASLVGGNAGELFF. CDR3 in DNA: TGTGCCAGCCTAGTTGGCGGGAACGCCGGGGAGCTGTTTTTT.

The chain employs TRBV29-1 and TRBJ2-3; D is ambiguous. The CDR3 runs 15 residues. From germline, CDR1 is SQVTM and CDR2 ANQGSEA. The ends were cut back, 3 bases at V and 0 bases at J, with 13 bases in the middle. The CDR3: CSVDILGASTDTQYF. The CDR3 DNA follows: TGCAGCGTTGACATACTGGGCGCTAGCACAGATACGCAGTATTTT.